The 24 T cell receptor beta chains reported below all come from one sample, sequenced in a study of cytomegalovirus exposure and HLA in healthy donors. 60 Vbeta and 13 Jbeta primers were used in PCR. Assay: immunoSEQ multiplex PCR; the TCRdb copy retains only in-frame clones and omits some. There are 100,000 to 150,000 clones in the sample; 70% to 85% occur only once, and under 3% lies in the top ten. Sequenced sample: PBMCs. The receptors here all came from a boy aged 2 to 10 in good health and CMV-seronegative.

The chain joins TRBV7-6 to TRBJ2-5; D is perhaps TRBD2 (5 bases). Germline V gene lookup returns CDR1 SGHVS and CDR2 FNYEAQ. Trimming removed 5 bases from V and 5 bases from J, with 12 bases in between. The CDR3 is 13 residues long. CDR3 sequence reads: CASSPGLGETQYF. CDR3 nucleotide sequence: TGTGCCAGCAGCCCCGGACTGGGGGAGACCCAGTACTTC.

The V and J genes are TRBV30 and TRBJ1-2; TRBD1 aligns across 8 bases. The CDR3 sequence is 17 residues long. Losses at the gene ends were 0 bases for V and 3 bases for J; bases not matched to a gene: 12. Germline-derived CDR1 and CDR2 are GTSNPN and SVGIG (reference sequence). Written as DNA, the CDR3 is TGTGCCTGGAGTGTCGGACCCGGACAGGGTGGAGACTATGGCTACACCTTC. This sequence encodes CAWSVGPGQGGDYGYTF.

This clone occurred once. V usage is TRBV4-2 and J usage is TRBJ2-3; tentative D call: TRBD2 (6 bases). CDR3 size: 15 residues. CDR1 is LGHNA, CDR2 YNFKEQ, per germline. The V gene lost 4 bases and the J gene lost 7 bases, with 18 bases spanning the gap. CDR3 sequence: CASSRERADVNTQYF. The CDR3 nucleotides are TGTGCCAGCAGCCGGGAGCGGGCGGACGTCAATACGCAGTATTTT.

A few counts support this clone. This sequence joins TRBV29-1 and TRBJ2-7, with D tentatively TRBD1 (6 bases). Germline V CDR1 and CDR2: SQVTM, ANQGSEA. The V gene lost 4 bases and the J gene lost 2 bases, with 12 bases spanning the gap. This CDR3 is built from 13 residues. As DNA, the CDR3 is TGCAGCGTTGTTCCCAGGGGAGCCTACGAGCAGTACTTC. Translation gives CSVVPRGAYEQYF.

This chain uses TRBV9 with TRBJ1-1; no clear D. CDR1 and CDR2 (germline): SGDLS, YYNGEE. CDR3 length: 13 amino acids. V lost 1 base to trimming and J lost 7 bases, with 11 bases between them. CDR3 in amino acids: CASSVNSPGEAFF. The CDR3, as DNA: TGTGCCAGCAGCGTAAATAGTCCGGGTGAAGCTTTCTTT.

V usage is TRBV19 and J usage is TRBJ1-3; D is uncertain. Per germline, CDR1 LNHDA and CDR2 SQIVND (reference sequence). This CDR3 region has 14 residues. V was cut by 7 bases and J by 2 bases, with 12 bases left in between. The CDR3 loop reads CASTRPTPGNTIYF. CDR3 nucleotide sequence: TGTGCCAGTACGCGGCCAACCCCTGGAAACACCATATATTTT.

CDR3 region: CASSPRGGPFYEQFF. The CDR3, as DNA: TGTGCCAGCAGCCCGAGGGGAGGGCCTTTCTATGAGCAGTTCTTC. The chain has TRBV5-4 and TRBJ2-1; TRBD2 matches at 7 bases. This CDR3 has 15 amino acids. V was pared by 4 bases and J by 8 bases, with 12 bases of the junction left unmatched. From germline, CDR1 is SGHNT and CDR2 YYREEE (reference sequence).

The chain recombines TRBV18 with TRBJ2-7; D uncertain. CDR3 length equals 14 residues. Germline V gene data show CDR1 as KGHSH and CDR2 as LQKENI. V lost 6 bases and J lost 0, with 12 bases in between. The CDR3 protein is CASSYRRDSYEQYV. The CDR3, as DNA: TGTGCCAGCTCCTATCGAAGGGACTCCTACGAGCAGTACGTC.

The chain carries TRBV5-1 and TRBJ1-2, with 9 bases identical to TRBD1. This CDR3 spans 15 amino acids. Germline V gene lookup returns CDR1 SGHRS and CDR2 YFSETQ. Losses at the gene ends were 4 bases for V and 8 bases for J; bases not matched to a gene: 12. The CDR3 reads CASSRGQGRYEGYTF. In DNA form, the CDR3 reads TGCGCCAGCAGCAGGGGACAGGGAAGGTATGAGGGCTACACCTTC.

The chain employs TRBV29-1 and TRBJ2-1, with TRBD2 as a possible D gene (6 bases). The CDR3 runs to 13 residues. CDR1 SQVTM and CDR2 ANQGSEA come from the germline V gene. Trimming stripped 6 bases from V and 0 bases from J, with 9 bases between. In nucleotides, the CDR3 is TGCAGCGTGGGAGGTGGCTCCTACAATGAGCAGTTCTTC. As protein: CSVGGGSYNEQFF.

The genes are TRBV6-1 and TRBJ2-1, with 11 bases aligning to TRBD2. Germline CDR1 reads MNHNS; CDR2 reads SASEGT. The CDR3 sequence is 16 residues long. Trimming at V came to 2 bases and at J to 8 bases, leaving 8 bases not matched to a gene. The CDR3 bases are TGTGCCAGCAGTGAAAGCACTAGCGGGAGTAGGCATGAGCAGTTCTTC. Translation: CASSESTSGSRHEQFF.

The chain joins TRBV28 to TRBJ2-7; D may be TRBD1 (5 bases). The CDR3 loop spans 16 amino acids. The germline gives CDR1 MDHEN, CDR2 SYDVKM. Trimming left V 3 bases short and J 0 bases short, with 15 bases between. This chain's CDR3 is CASSFAIDRLSYEQYF. The CDR3 nucleotides read TGTGCCAGCAGTTTCGCTATTGACAGACTCTCCTACGAGCAGTACTTC.

This clone was picked up one time. The chain uses TRBV30 and TRBJ1-1; no clear D gene. The CDR3 loop spans 13 amino acids. V shed 4 bases and J shed 5 bases, with 14 bases lying between them. CDR1 and CDR2 (germline): GTSNPN, SVGIG (reference sequence). The CDR3 DNA reads TGTGCCTGGAAGGCCGGAAGGAGGACTGAAGCTTTCTTT. Translating gives CAWKAGRRTEAFF.

V usage is TRBV7-8 and J usage is TRBJ1-5; TRBD1 aligns across 7 bases. After removal of 5 bases from V and 10 bases from J, the junction contained 23 bases not matched to a gene. This CDR3 contains 18 residues. CDR1 and CDR2 (germline): SGHVS, FQNEAQ. For the CDR3, the DNA is TGTGCCAGCAGCCTTATACACGTCCCGGGACAGCTCCTTCGTCCCCAGCATTTT. Amino acids: CASSLIHVPGQLLRPQHF.

This clone was seen more than once but under ten times. The chain is built from TRBV11-3 and TRBJ1-1; D call uncertain. The ends were cut back, 5 bases at V and 4 bases at J, with 11 bases in the middle. This CDR3 contains 13 residues. The germline V gene encodes CDR1 SGHNT and CDR2 YENEEA. The CDR3 here is CASSLRRGTEAFF. CDR3 DNA sequence: TGTGCCAGCAGCCTGAGACGCGGCACTGAAGCTTTCTTT.

The chain couples TRBV5-1 to TRBJ2-7, with 9 nucleotides matching TRBD1. The CDR3 spans 13 residues. From germline, CDR1 is SGHRS and CDR2 YFSETQ. Trimming took 2 bases from V and 9 from J; bases not matched to a gene: 6. The CDR3: CASSFTGGATQYV. In nucleotides, the CDR3 is TGCGCCAGCAGCTTTACAGGGGGCGCAACGCAGTACGTC.

This clone showed up just once. The gene calls are TRBV4-3 and TRBJ2-2; D may be TRBD1 (5 bases). The germline gives CDR1 LGHNA, CDR2 YSLEER. V was shortened by 5 bases and J by 2 bases, with 12 bases between the two germline ends. CDR3 length: 15 amino acids. CDR3 sequence: CASSIGHFNTGELFF. The DNA of the CDR3 is TGCGCCAGCAGCATAGGACATTTTAACACCGGGGAGCTGTTTTTT.

As DNA, the CDR3 is TGTGCCAGTCGCGGGACAGGGGACGAAAAACTGTTTTTT. It codes for CASRGTGDEKLFF. The rearrangement joins TRBV4-2 to TRBJ1-4; 10 nucleotides match TRBD1. CDR1 LGHNA and CDR2 YNFKEQ come from the germline V gene. The junction had 6 bases not matched to a gene; V was cut back by 9 bases and J by 8 bases. This CDR3 contains 13 residues.

J is TRBJ1-5 and V is TRBV6-1; D is unresolved. CDR3 size: 14 residues. CDR1 and CDR2 from the germline V gene are MNHNS and SASEGT. V lost 6 bases and J lost 3, with 12 bases in between. The CDR3 DNA reads TGTGCCAGCAGCCTTACAGAGACCAATCAGCCCCAGCATTTT. It is translated as CASSLTETNQPQHF.

This rearrangement joins TRBV18 to TRBJ1-1, with 7 bases that match TRBD1. The trim removed 6 bases at V and 6 bases at J, leaving 7 bases unmatched. The CDR3 totals 13 residues. Germline V CDR1 and CDR2: KGHSH, LQKENI. The CDR3 loop reads CASSHDRAAEAFF. CDR3 DNA: TGTGCCAGCTCCCACGACAGGGCCGCTGAAGCTTTCTTT. The complete variable domain, with remaining parts taken from reference TRBV18 and TRBJ1-1, reads NAGVMQNPRHLVRRRGQEARLRCSPMKGHSHVYWYRQLPEEGLKFMVYLQKENIIDESGMPKERFSAEFPKEGPSILRIQQVVRGDSAAYFCASSHDRAAEAFFGQGTRLTVV.

The rearrangement links TRBV18 to TRBJ2-3, with TRBD2 as a possible D gene (6 bases). The CDR3 is 18 amino acids. Looked up from germline, CDR1 is KGHSH and CDR2 is LQKENI. Trimming pared 3 bases from V and 2 bases from J, leaving 21 bases between. CDR3 amino acids: CASSPRAPVADSTDTQYF. The CDR3 nucleotides are TGTGCCAGCTCACCCCGAGCCCCAGTAGCGGACTCCACAGATACGCAGTATTTT.

CDR3 sequence reads: CASSPGRGETYEQYF. DNA of the CDR3: TGTGCCAGCAGCCCAGGACGGGGAGAGACCTACGAGCAGTACTTC. The rearrangement joins TRBV13 to TRBJ2-7; tentatively, D is TRBD2 (5 bases). In germline, CDR1 is PRHDT, CDR2 FYEKMQ (reference sequence). Trimming shortened V by 5 bases and J by 2 bases, and 16 bases separated the two germline ends. CDR3 size: 15 residues.

This chain connects TRBV27 to TRBJ2-1; D is possibly TRBD1 (5 bases). V shed 5 bases and J shed 3 bases, with 14 bases lying between them. The CDR3 runs 15 residues. Looked up from germline, CDR1 is MNHEY and CDR2 is SMNVEV (reference sequence). The CDR3 DNA is TGTGCCAGCAGTCGTACGACAGTGGGCTACAATGAGCAGTTCTTC. As protein: CASSRTTVGYNEQFF.

V and J are TRBV7-6 and TRBJ2-1; D is perhaps TRBD2 (7 bases). The V end lost 1 base, the J end lost 1 base, and 14 bases lay between the germline ends. Per germline, CDR1 SGHVS and CDR2 FNYEAQ. This CDR3 has 17 amino acids. The CDR3, as DNA: TGTGCCAGCAGCTTAGTCAGTAGGGGGGGTTCCTACAATGAGCAGTTCTTC. Translation: CASSLVSRGGSYNEQFF.